The T cell receptor beta chain under discussion was sequenced for a study of blood T cell repertoires in COVID-19. The overall study: Both acute and convalescent COVID-19 samples were obtained from the United States, Italy and Spain. Sources were T cells, B-cell-depleted T cells, or PBMCs; the material itself was cDNA or gDNA.

The V gene end was trimmed by 3 bases and the J gene end by 4 bases; junction bases not matched to a gene: 2. The CDR3 is 16 residues long. Germline loops: CDR1 LNHDA, CDR2 SQIVND (reference sequence). Data came from immunoSEQ multiplex PCR; TCRdb stores just in-frame clones and leaves some out. Of about 45,000 clones listed, more than 90% are singletons. Sequenced material: peripheral blood. The chain has TRBV19 and TRBJ2-1; 14 bases agree with TRBD2. The clonotype comes from a human donor in a cohort sampled during active COVID-19. The CDR3 spells CASSIRTSGGYNEQFF. Here the CDR3 DNA reads TGTGCCAGTAGTATCCGGACTAGCGGGGGGTACAATGAGCAGTTCTTC.